These T cell receptor beta chains were read from a single sample in a study of blood T cells in healthy people across ages. One entry per CDR3 protein, called by TCRdb with MiXCR from the 5' RACE reads. The sample carries about 680,000 distinct CDR3 sequences, about half recorded once. Sequencing was done on a sample of blood. The receptors here all came from a woman aged 55 to 70 in good health. The CDR3 runs from the conserved cysteine through the conserved F or W. The order of the fields is CDR3 DNA, CDR3 protein, J gene, D gene, clone size, V gene. The D gene is left open where the match is weak. A row's size may be missing; if present it is once, few, many or a size class.

TGCAGCGTTGAGCCCCTAACCAGGGGCGAGCAGTACTTC CSVEPLTRGEQYF TRBJ2-7 . few TRBV29-1
TGCAGTGCTATGCCTCCGGGACAGCTTTTTACGGAGCAGTACTTC CSAMPPGQLFTEQYF TRBJ2-7 TRBD1 many TRBV20-1
TGTGCCACCGGGGAGGGAAGGACTGAAGCTTTCTTT CATGEGRTEAFF TRBJ1-1 . few TRBV10-3
TGTGCCAACCAAAGGAGGACTAGCGGGAGCGGGGAGACCCAGTACTTC CANQRRTSGSGETQYF TRBJ2-5 TRBD2 . TRBV27
TGCAGCGTTGGTAGGGCCCAAGAGGCCCAGTACTTC CSVGRAQEAQYF TRBJ2-7 . . TRBV29-1
TGCAGTGCTAGGGCCTCCCCGACAGTTTATGGCTACACCTTC CSARASPTVYGYTF TRBJ1-2 . . TRBV20-1
TGCAGCGTTGACCGGTTACAGGGAAACACTGAAGCTTTCTTT CSVDRLQGNTEAFF TRBJ1-1 . few TRBV29-1
TGTGCCAGCAGTGATCTAGCGGGAGCACGGGAGACCCAGTACTTC CASSDLAGARETQYF TRBJ2-5 TRBD2 . TRBV27
TGTGCCAGCAGACTGGACCAAAAGGCGACCCAGTACTTC CASRLDQKATQYF TRBJ2-5 . once TRBV2
TGCAGTGCTCCCCCGACCGACAGCCTGAACTCCTACGAGCAGTACTTC CSAPPTDSLNSYEQYF TRBJ2-7 . many TRBV20-1
TGTGCCAGCAGCTTGGGCGGGGCCTCCTACGAGCAGTACTTC CASSLGGASYEQYF TRBJ2-7 . many TRBV7-9